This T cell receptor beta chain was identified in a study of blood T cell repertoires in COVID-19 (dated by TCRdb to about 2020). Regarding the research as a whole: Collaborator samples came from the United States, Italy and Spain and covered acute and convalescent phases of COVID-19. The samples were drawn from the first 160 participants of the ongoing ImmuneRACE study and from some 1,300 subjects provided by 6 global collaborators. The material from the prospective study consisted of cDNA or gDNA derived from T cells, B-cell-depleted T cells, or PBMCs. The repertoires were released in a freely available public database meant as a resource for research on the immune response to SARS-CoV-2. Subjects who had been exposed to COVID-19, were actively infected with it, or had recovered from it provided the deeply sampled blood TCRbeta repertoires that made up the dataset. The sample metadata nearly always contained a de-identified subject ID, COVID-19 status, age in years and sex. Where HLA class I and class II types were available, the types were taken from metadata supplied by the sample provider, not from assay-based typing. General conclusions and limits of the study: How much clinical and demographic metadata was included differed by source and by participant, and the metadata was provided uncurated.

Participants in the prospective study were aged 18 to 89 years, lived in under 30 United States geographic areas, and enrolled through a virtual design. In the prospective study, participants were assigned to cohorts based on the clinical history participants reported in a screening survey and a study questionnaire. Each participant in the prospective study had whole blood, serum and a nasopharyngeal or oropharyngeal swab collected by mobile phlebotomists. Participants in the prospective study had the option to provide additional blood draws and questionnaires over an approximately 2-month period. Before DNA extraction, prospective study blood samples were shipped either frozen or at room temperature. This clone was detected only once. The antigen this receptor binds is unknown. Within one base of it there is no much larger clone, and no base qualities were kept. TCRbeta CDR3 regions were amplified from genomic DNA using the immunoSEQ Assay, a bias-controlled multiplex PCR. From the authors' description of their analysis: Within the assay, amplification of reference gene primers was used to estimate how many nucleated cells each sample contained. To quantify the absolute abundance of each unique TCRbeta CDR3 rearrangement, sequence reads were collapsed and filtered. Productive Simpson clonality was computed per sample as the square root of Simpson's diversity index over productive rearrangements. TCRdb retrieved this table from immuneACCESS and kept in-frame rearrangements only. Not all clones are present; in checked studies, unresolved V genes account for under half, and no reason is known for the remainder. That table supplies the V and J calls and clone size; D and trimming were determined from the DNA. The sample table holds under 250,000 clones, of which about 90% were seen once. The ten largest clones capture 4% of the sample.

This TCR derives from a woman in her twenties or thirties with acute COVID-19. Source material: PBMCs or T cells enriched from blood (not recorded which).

Here the CDR3 is given as CASRRGVANTGELFF. The DNA is TGTGCCAGCAGACGGGGAGTCGCGAACACCGGGGAGCTGTTTTTT. The receptor chain draws on TRBV2 and TRBJ2-2, with TRBD2 tentatively as D gene (5 bases match). Cut back by 6 bases and 0 bases, the V and J ends lie 11 bases apart. The CDR3 goes from the cysteine to the phenylalanine over 15 residues. The DNA shown is the 45-base CDR3, in frame from base 1. As encoded in the germline V gene, CDR1 is SNHLY while CDR2 is FYNNEI. Beyond the CDR3, the reference TRBV2 and TRBJ2-2 genes provide the residues; the full variable domain reads: EPEVTQTPSHQVTQMGQEVILRCVPISNHLYFYWYRQILGQKVEFLVSFYNNEISEKSEIFDDQFSVERPDGSNFTLKIRSTKLEDSAMYFCASRRGVANTGELFFGEGSRLTVL.